These T cell receptor beta chains were read from a single sample in a study of siplizumab effects on memory and regulatory T cells. Repertoires were generated with immunoSEQ multiplex PCR, while TCRdb's copy carries only in-frame clones and drops some. The sample holds about 120,000 clones, 80% to 95% seen once. Source material: non-Treg CD4+ T cells sorted from blood. These receptors originate from a human donor in good health. Each CDR3 is given with its conserved first and last residue. A D gene is named only where the DNA matches it firmly. Size values are once, few and many counts, or a class for expanded clones, and some rows have none.

d_call	v_call	j_call	clone_size	cdr3_nt	cdr3_aa
-	TRBV10-3	TRBJ1-2	-	TGTGCCATCAGTGAGACGACACCGCTAACCTTC	CAISETTPLTF
-	TRBV20-1	TRBJ2-3	once	TGCAGTGCGGGGGGTACGCAGTATTTT	CSAGGTQYF
-	TRBV7-3	TRBJ1-3	-	TGTGCCAGCAGTTCGGACGGACACTCTGGAAACACCATATATTTT	CASSSDGHSGNTIYF
-	TRBV18	TRBJ1-1	-	TGTGCCAGCTCAACAGCAAGTGACACTGAAGCTTTCTTT	CASSTASDTEAFF
-	TRBV2	TRBJ2-7	-	TGTGCCAGCAGTGGGATTCCGGGGGAGCAGTACTTC	CASSGIPGEQYF
TRBD1	TRBV10-3	TRBJ2-3	-	TGTGCCATCACCAGAACAGGGGGGACTACAGATACGCAGTATTTT	CAITRTGGTTDTQYF
-	TRBV12-2	TRBJ1-4	-	TGTGCAAGTCGCTTAGGGCCAGGGGATGGGCTGGAAAAACTGTTTTTT	CASRLGPGDGLEKLFF
-	TRBV2	TRBJ1-6	few	TGTGCCAGCAGGACACTGGACAGTTCACCCCTCCACTTT	CASRTLDSSPLHF
TRBD2	TRBV11-1	TRBJ2-3	-	TGTGCCAGCAGCTCCATAGCGGGGGAAGCCGAAGATACGCAGTATTTT	CASSSIAGEAEDTQYF
-	TRBV7-4	TRBJ1-2	once	TGTGCCAGCAGCTTAGAGGATGCTGTGACGGCATATGGCTACACCTTC	CASSLEDAVTAYGYTF
-	TRBV7-8	TRBJ1-5	-	TGTGCCAGCAGCAGGGACGGGGGCAATCAGCCCCAGCATTTT	CASSRDGGNQPQHF
TRBD1	TRBV12-5	TRBJ2-7	-	TGTGCTAGTGCCCTGGCGCTCCAGGGGGCGTACTCCTACGAGCAGTACTTC	CASALALQGAYSYEQYF
-	TRBV11-2	TRBJ2-7	-	TGTGCCAGCAGCTTATCCCGGCTGGTCTACGAGCAGTACTTC	CASSLSRLVYEQYF
-	TRBV7-3	TRBJ1-1	-	TGTGCCAGCAGCTTAATTGGGGGATCTGGCACTGAAGCTTTCTTT	CASSLIGGSGTEAFF
-	TRBV19	TRBJ1-5	-	TGTGCCAGTAGTGGGCTCCGGGATTCAAATCAGCCCCAGCATTTT	CASSGLRDSNQPQHF
-	TRBV7-2	TRBJ2-6	-	TGTGCCAGCAGCTTAGCGTGGGATTTAAGAGGACAGGACTACTCTGGGGCCAACGTCCTGACTTTC	CASSLAWDLRGQDYSGANVLTF
TRBD1	TRBV4-3	TRBJ1-2	once	TGCGCCAGCAGCCAAGATGGGACAGGGGGCGGTGGCTACACCTTC	CASSQDGTGGGGYTF
-	TRBV28	TRBJ2-1	-	TGTGCCAGCAGACTAAACAGGGTCTCCTACAATGAGCAGTTCTTC	CASRLNRVSYNEQFF
-	TRBV2	TRBJ2-7	-	TGTGCCAGCAGTGAAGGGTTCGGCGAGCAGTACTTC	CASSEGFGEQYF
-	TRBV10-3	TRBJ2-7	-	TGTGCCATCCGGGACATCTCCTACGAGCAGTACTTC	CAIRDISYEQYF
TRBD2	TRBV9	TRBJ2-7	-	TGTGCCAGCAGCGTGACTAGCGTGACCTACGAGCAGTACTTC	CASSVTSVTYEQYF
-	TRBV7-2	TRBJ2-3	-	TGTGCCAGCAGTTTCGACAGGTACACAGATACGCAGTATTTT	CASSFDRYTDTQYF
-	TRBV11-3	TRBJ2-1	-	TGTGCCAGCAGCTTGGGCGGGGTTTCCTACAATGAGCAGTTCTTC	CASSLGGVSYNEQFF
-	TRBV5-1	TRBJ2-3	once	TGCGCCAGCAGCAAGGCAGGGAGAGGGACAGATACGCAGTATTTT	CASSKAGRGTDTQYF
-	TRBV4-1	TRBJ1-2	few	TGCGCCAGCAGCCAAGATAGGGCGGGATTCTATGGCTACACCTTC	CASSQDRAGFYGYTF
-	TRBV7-2	TRBJ2-1	once	TGTGCCAGCAGCTTAATGGGTAGCTCCTACAATGAGCAGTTCTTC	CASSLMGSSYNEQFF
-	TRBV10-3	TRBJ1-5	-	TGTGCCATCAGTGAGTCAGGGGTAATCAATCAGCCCCAGCATTTT	CAISESGVINQPQHF
-	TRBV6-5	TRBJ1-3	once	TGTGCCAGCAGTTACACCGGGAGCTCTGGAAACACCATATATTTT	CASSYTGSSGNTIYF
-	TRBV20-1	TRBJ2-5	-	TGCAGTGCTTCGTGGGAGACCCAGTACTTC	CSASWETQYF
TRBD1	TRBV6-5	TRBJ1-6	-	TGTGCCAGCAGTGAGCGGACAGGGCAGACACCCCTCCACTTT	CASSERTGQTPLHF
-	TRBV28	TRBJ2-3	-	TGTGCCAGCAGTGGGGCCCTCACAGATACGCAGTATTTT	CASSGALTDTQYF
-	TRBV5-1	TRBJ2-7	-	TGCGCCAGCAGCCCGGCGCACTACGAGCAGTACTTC	CASSPAHYEQYF
TRBD1	TRBV29-1	TRBJ1-5	-	TGCAGCGCCCGACAGGGCGATCAGCCCCAGCATTTT	CSARQGDQPQHF
-	TRBV6-5	TRBJ2-2	-	TGTGCCAGCAGTTTCGGGCCCACCGGGGAGCTGTTTTTT	CASSFGPTGELFF
-	TRBV6-6	TRBJ2-2	-	TGTGCCAGCAGCCTGTCGGCGAACACCGGGGAGCTGTTTTTT	CASSLSANTGELFF
-	TRBV28	TRBJ1-1	-	TGTGCCAGCAGGGTTACGGCGAACACTGAAGCTTTCTTT	CASRVTANTEAFF